Detailed here is one T cell receptor beta chain. The protocol was immunoSEQ multiplex PCR, while the TCRdb copy is restricted to in-frame clones and leaves out a portion. Found here are roughly 120,000 clones, over 65% of them singletons; the top ten hold more than 0.75%. The data derive from a study of blood T cell repertoires in COVID-19. Study context: COVID-19 samples, acute and convalescent, were from the United States, Italy and Spain. T cells, B-cell-depleted T cells, or PBMCs provided the cDNA or gDNA that served as material.

Trimming removed 5 bases from V and 3 bases from J; junction bases left unmatched: 8. Germline V gene data show CDR1 as SEHNR and CDR2 as FQNEAQ (reference sequence). There are 17 residues in the CDR3. The chain uses TRBV7-9 and TRBJ2-5; 14 bases agree with TRBD2. The sequence came from a human donor with acute or convalescent COVID-19. The donor label of this sample is uncertain. Sequencing input: peripheral blood. The chain's CDR3 is CASSPGRGLAGEETQYF. CDR3 nucleotide sequence: TGTGCCAGCAGCCCCGGTAGGGGACTAGCGGGAGAAGAGACCCAGTACTTC.